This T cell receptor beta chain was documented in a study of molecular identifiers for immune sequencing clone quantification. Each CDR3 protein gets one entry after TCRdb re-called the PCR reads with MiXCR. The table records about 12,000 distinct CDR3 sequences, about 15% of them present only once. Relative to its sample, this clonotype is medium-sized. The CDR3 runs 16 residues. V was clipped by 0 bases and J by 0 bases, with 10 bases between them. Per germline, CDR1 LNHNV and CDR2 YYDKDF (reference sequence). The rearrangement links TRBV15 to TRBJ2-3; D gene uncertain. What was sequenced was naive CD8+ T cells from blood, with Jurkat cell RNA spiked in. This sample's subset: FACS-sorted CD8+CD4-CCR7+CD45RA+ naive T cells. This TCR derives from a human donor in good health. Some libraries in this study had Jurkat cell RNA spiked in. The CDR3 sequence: CATSRDLIISTDTQYF. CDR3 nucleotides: TGTGCCACCAGCAGAGATTTGATCATCAGCACAGATACGCAGTATTTT. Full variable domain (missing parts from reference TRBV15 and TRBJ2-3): DAMVIQNPRYQVTQFGKPVTLSCSQTLNHNVMYWYQQKSSQAPKLLFHYYDKDFNNEADTPDNFQSRRPNTSFCFLDIRSPGLGDTAMYLCATSRDLIISTDTQYFGPGTRLTVL.